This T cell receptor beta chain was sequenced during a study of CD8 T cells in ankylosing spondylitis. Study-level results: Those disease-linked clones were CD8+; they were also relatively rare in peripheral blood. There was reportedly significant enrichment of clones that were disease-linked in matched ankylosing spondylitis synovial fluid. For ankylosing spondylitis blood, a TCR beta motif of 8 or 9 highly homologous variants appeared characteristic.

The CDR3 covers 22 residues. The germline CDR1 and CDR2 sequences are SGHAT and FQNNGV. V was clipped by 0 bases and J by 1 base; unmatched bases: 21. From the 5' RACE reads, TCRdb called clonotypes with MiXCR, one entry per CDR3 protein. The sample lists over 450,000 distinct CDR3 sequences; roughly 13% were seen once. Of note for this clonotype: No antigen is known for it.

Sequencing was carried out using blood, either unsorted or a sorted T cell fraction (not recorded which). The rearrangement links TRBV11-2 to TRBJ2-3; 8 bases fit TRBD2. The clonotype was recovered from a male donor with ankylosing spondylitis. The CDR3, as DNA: TGTGCCAGCAGCTTAGATGCCCCGGGACTAGTTGCCGGTACACACGGCACAGATACGCAGTATTTT. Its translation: CASSLDAPGLVAGTHGTDTQYF. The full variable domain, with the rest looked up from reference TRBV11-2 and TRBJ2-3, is EAGVAQSPRYKIIEKRQSVAFWCNPISGHATLYWYQQILGQGPKLLIQFQNNGVVDDSQLPKDRFSAERLKGVDSTLKIQPAKLEDSAVYLCASSLDAPGLVAGTHGTDTQYFGPGTRLTVL.